This TCR beta chain comes out of a study of type 1 regulatory T cells. Study-wide background: This in vitro CD4 product, T-allo10, is enriched for Tr1 cells and alloantigen-specific.

This clonotype appeared a few times. TCRdb itself ran the reads through MiXCR, one entry per CDR3 protein. The profile shows 80,000 to 100,000 distinct CDR3 sequences, around 30% of them singletons. This CDR3 region has 15 residues. The germline V and J ends were trimmed by 10 bases and 5 bases, with 23 bases remaining between them. Germline values: CDR1 MNHEY, CDR2 SVGAGI. This TCR was recovered from a human donor in good health. The chain links TRBV6-5 to TRBJ2-5; TRBD2 might be the D (5 bases). Sequenced input: CD4+ T cells, either the whole sample or a sorted fraction (not recorded which). The CDR3 loop reads CATSVRGSTGETQYF. The CDR3 bases are TGTGCCACCTCCGTCCGCGGGTCTACTGGGGAGACCCAGTACTTC.